In its sample, the clone carrying this TCR beta chain was seen a few times. Its antigen is not known. The sample comes from a study of beta chain features in type 1 diabetes. Study-wide findings and caveats: Sequencing from cDNA could over-represent high-TCR-expressing cells. A possible short-template PCR bias applies equally to patients and controls.

CDR1 is MDHEN, CDR2 SYDVKM, per germline. This CDR3 spans 15 amino acids. V trimming: 8 bases; J trimming: 0 bases; junction bases outside the gene matches: 4. Sequenced material consisted of expressed TCRB transcripts (all of the isolated RNA was reverse transcribed). Using immunoSEQ multiplex PCR, the repertoire was profiled, and TCRdb retains in-frame clones only, with some absent. Among 900,000 or so clones listed, roughly 16% were seen once. J is TRBJ2-6 and V is TRBV28; 7 nucleotides match TRBD1. Sequencing was done on a sample of naive CD4+ T cells from blood. This receptor was obtained from a woman aged 18-30 years in good health. Written as DNA, the CDR3 is TGTGCCAGCTTGAACAGGGGCTCTGGGGCCAACGTCCTGACTTTC. It yields the protein CASLNRGSGANVLTF.